These 21 T cell receptor beta chains were all obtained from the same sample, sequenced in a study of T-cell reconstitution after alpha-beta-depleted transplantation in children. This sample's TCRbeta library carried unique molecular identifier barcodes. TCRdb re-derived calls from the PCR reads in MiXCR, one entry per CDR3 protein. The sample consists of 700,000 to 950,000 distinct CDR3 sequences, 15% to 20% of them appearing once. The sample in question was PBMCs, mostly from graft donor cells, obtained 360 days after TCRalphabeta/CD19-depleted stem cell transplant. The receptor set was obtained from a male patient between 5 and 17 years old who had a stem cell transplant for acute lymphoblastic leukemia, so the T cells may come from the graft donor.

This clonotype was detected only a few times. The chain recombines TRBV27 with TRBJ1-5, with D tentatively TRBD1 (5 bases). The CDR3 has 18 amino acids. Trimming took 1 base from V and 1 from J, leaving 17 bases between them. Germline V gene data show CDR1 as MNHEY and CDR2 as SMNVEV (reference sequence). CDR3 region: CASSLWAGSALSNQPQHF. For the CDR3, the DNA is TGTGCCAGCAGTTTATGGGCAGGGTCGGCTTTAAGCAATCAGCCCCAGCATTTT.

Remarks on this clonotype: Lacking the conserved final phenylalanine or tryptophan, this CDR3 likely reflects a read error. The chain employs TRBV4-2 and TRBJ2-5; D not resolved. The germline V and J ends were trimmed by 1 base and 1 base, with 13 bases remaining between them. Germline V gene sequence: CDR1 LGHNA, CDR2 YNFKEQ. This CDR3 comprises 16 residues. The CDR3 DNA sequence: TGTGCCAGCAGCCAAGCATCTTTTAGCAGCCAAGAGACCCAGTACATC. Its translation: CASSQASFSSQETQYI.

The chain recombines TRBV29-1 with TRBJ2-6; 8 nucleotides align to TRBD1. V lost 7 bases and J lost 0; bases outside the gene matches: 14. The V gene's germline CDR1 is SQVTM and CDR2 ANQGSEA. The CDR3 loop spans 18 amino acids. The CDR3: CSAAYVSGGSSGANVLTF. CDR3 sequence (DNA): TGCAGCGCTGCTTACGTCTCAGGGGGCTCCTCTGGGGCCAACGTCCTGACTTTC.

The rearrangement links TRBV11-1 to TRBJ2-3; D is perhaps TRBD1 (5 bases). CDR1 is SGHAT and CDR2 is FQDESV in the germline V gene (reference sequence). Trimming removed 5 bases from V and 2 bases from J, with 23 bases in between. This CDR3 comprises 18 residues. CDR3 DNA sequence: TGTGCCAGCAGCCCCAGAAGAACAGGACGGATAACCACAGATACGCAGTATTTT. Protein sequence: CASSPRRTGRITTDTQYF.

This clonotype was counted only a few times. The rearrangement joins TRBV5-5 to TRBJ1-5; D gene ambiguous. From germline, CDR1 is SGHKS and CDR2 YYEKEE (reference sequence). The V end lost 2 bases, the J end lost 5 bases, and 5 bases lay between the germline ends. The CDR3 is 12 residues long. CDR3 nucleotide sequence: TGTGCCAGCAGCTTTAACGATCAGCCCCAGCATTTT. Amino acid sequence: CASSFNDQPQHF.

This clonotype was picked up many times. The rearrangement joins TRBV4-1 to TRBJ2-7; D is unclear. The V gene lost 4 bases and the J gene lost 1 base, with 8 bases spanning the gap. CDR1 and CDR2 (germline): MGHRA, YSYEKL. The CDR3 extends over 13 amino acids. CDR3 in DNA: TGCGCCAGCAGCCCCGGCTTTTCCTACGAGCAGTACTTC. It is translated as CASSPGFSYEQYF.

This clonotype came up a few times. V is TRBV21-1 and J is TRBJ2-6. TRBV21-1 is flagged as a pseudogene. This CDR3 comprises 17 residues. CDR3 sequence (DNA): TGTGCCAGCAGCAAAGGGCCAGCTAGCTCTGGGGCCAACGTCCTGACTTTC. It specifies CASSKGPASSGANVLTF.

In its sample, this clonotype was seen a few times. The rearrangement links TRBV5-5 to TRBJ2-1; 11 nucleotides match TRBD2. CDR3 length equals 16 residues. The V gene end was trimmed by 4 bases and the J gene end by 2 bases; junction bases not matched to a gene: 5. CDR1 is SGHKS, CDR2 YYEKEE, per germline (reference sequence). The CDR3 DNA is TGTGCCAGCAGCCCTAATAGCGGGGGGGCCTACAATGAGCAGTTCTTC. Protein sequence: CASSPNSGGAYNEQFF.

The table lists this clonotype with a few counts. The V and J genes are TRBV29-1 and TRBJ2-2, with D perhaps TRBD1 or TRBD2 (7 bases each). This CDR3 spans 17 amino acids. CDR1 is SQVTM, CDR2 ANQGSEA, per germline. V lost 4 bases and J lost 10, with 28 bases in between. The DNA for the CDR3 is TGCAGCGTTGTAAGAAGGGAGGGGGCGCTTATACCAGAGGAGCTGTTTTTT. Its translation is CSVVRREGALIPEELFF.

A few counts support this clonotype. CDR3 DNA sequence: TGCAGCGTTGAGGCACGACAGTTGTATTTGAACACTGAAGCTTTCTTT. Its translation: CSVEARQLYLNTEAFF. The rearrangement joins TRBV29-1 to TRBJ1-1; maybe TRBD1 (5 bases). The germline gives CDR1 SQVTM, CDR2 ANQGSEA. V lost 3 bases and J lost 0, with 17 bases in between. CDR3 length: 16 amino acids.

V and J are TRBV12-3 or TRBV12-4 and TRBJ2-2; D gene unclear. This CDR3 contains 16 residues. Trimming removed 7 bases at V and 1 base at J, with 16 bases between. The CDR3 DNA sequence: TGTGCCAGCACCCCGGGTTCCGTCCTGAACACCGGGGAGCTGTTTTTT. This translates into CASTPGSVLNTGELFF.

The gene calls are TRBV20-1 and TRBJ2-7; TRBD1 agrees at 10 bases. Germline lookup yields CDR1 DFQATT and CDR2 SNEGSKA (reference sequence). J was trimmed by 6 bases and V by 2 bases; bases with no gene match: 10. This CDR3 is built from 15 residues. DNA of the CDR3: TGCAGTGCTAGACAACCCGGGACAGGGGTTCGCGAGCAGTACTTC. This gives the protein CSARQPGTGVREQYF.

V is TRBV21-1 and J is TRBJ1-1. TRBV21-1 is annotated as a pseudogene. This CDR3 has 14 amino acids. The CDR3 loop is CASSPPQVNTEAFF. Written as DNA, the CDR3 is TGTGCCAGCAGCCCTCCCCAGGTGAACACTGAAGCTTTCTTT.

The chain combines TRBV12-3 or TRBV12-4 with TRBJ2-7, with 8 bases fitting TRBD2. With V trimmed by 0 bases and J by 4 bases, 11 bases remained unmatched. CDR3 size: 17 residues. CDR3 protein: CASSLAREGLNLYEQYF. The DNA of the CDR3 is TGTGCCAGCAGTTTAGCCCGGGAGGGCCTGAATCTATACGAGCAGTACTTC.

This chain links TRBV7-8 with TRBJ1-2; 8 bases are shared with TRBD1. Looked up from germline, CDR1 is SGHVS and CDR2 is FQNEAQ. V lost 5 bases, J lost 5 bases, and 16 bases stayed unmatched. The CDR3 spans 17 residues. Here the CDR3 DNA reads TGTGCCAGCAGCATCTTAAAGGGATCGGGACAGGCTTATGGCTACACCTTC. It encodes CASSILKGSGQAYGYTF.

This sequence joins TRBV20-1 and TRBJ2-1; 8 positions match TRBD2. Germline V CDR1 and CDR2: DFQATT, SNEGSKA (reference sequence). This CDR3 is 15 amino acids long. J lost 6 bases, V lost 3 bases, and 10 bases had no gene match. The DNA for the CDR3 is TGCAGTGCTAGTGACTCTCTAGCGGGTCTCAATGAGCAGTTCTTC. Its protein is CSASDSLAGLNEQFF.

This clonotype was seen a handful of times. V gene TRBV7-9 combines with J gene TRBJ2-5; unclear D gene. The germline gives CDR1 SEHNR, CDR2 FQNEAQ (reference sequence). CDR3 size: 13 residues. V was clipped by 5 bases and J by 5 bases, with 12 bases between them. CDR3 region: CASSASWGETQYF. As DNA, the CDR3 is TGTGCCAGCAGCGCCAGCTGGGGTGAGACCCAGTACTTC. Based on the CDR3 plus reference TRBV7-9 and TRBJ2-5, the full variable domain is DTGVSQNPRHKITKRGQNVTFRCDPISEHNRLYWYRQTLGQGPEFLTYFQNEAQLEKSRLLSDRFSAERPKGSFSTLEIQRTEQGDSAMYLCASSASWGETQYFGPGTRLLVL.

This clonotype was counted at least ten times. V gene TRBV5-1 combines with J gene TRBJ2-2; D perhaps matches TRBD1 (6 bases). The ends were cut back, 4 bases at V and 1 base at J, with 11 bases in the middle. This CDR3 spans 15 amino acids. Per the germline V gene, CDR1 is SGHRS and CDR2 is YFSETQ. CDR3 DNA: TGCGCCAGCAGCCCGACGGGACAGAACACCGGGGAGCTGTTTTTT. This gives the protein CASSPTGQNTGELFF.

In its sample, this clonotype was seen a few times. The J gene is TRBJ2-1, the V gene TRBV29-1; 9 bases are a match to TRBD1. The CDR3 consists of 13 residues. Trimming removed 7 bases from V and 9 bases from J; junction bases left unmatched: 10. Germline lookup yields CDR1 SQVTM and CDR2 ANQGSEA. CDR3 region: CSARQGEYGEQFF. The DNA for the CDR3 is TGCAGCGCCCGACAGGGGGAGTACGGTGAGCAGTTCTTC.

This clonotype was seen more than once but under ten times. The chain is built from TRBV10-3 and TRBJ2-3, with unresolved D. The V end was cut by 3 bases, the J end by 5 bases, with 6 bases between. CDR3 length: 12 residues. Per germline, CDR1 ENHRY and CDR2 SYGVKD. The CDR3 DNA follows: TGTGCCATCAGTGACGGAGAAGATACGCAGTATTTT. Translating gives CAISDGEDTQYF.

The V call is TRBV20-1, the J call TRBJ2-1; 10 bases are shared with TRBD1. Germline trimming cut 7 bases from V and 8 bases from J; bases unmatched to any gene: 8. The CDR3 spans 13 residues. From germline, CDR1 is DFQATT and CDR2 SNEGSKA (reference sequence). The CDR3 bases are TGCAGTGATTCGGGACAGGGGAGTCATGAGCAGTTCTTC. It codes for CSDSGQGSHEQFF.